The next 5 T cell receptor beta chains were all read from a single sample in a study of cytomegalovirus exposure and HLA in healthy donors. The PCR contained 60 Vbeta and 13 Jbeta primers. The protocol was immunoSEQ multiplex PCR, while the TCRdb copy is restricted to in-frame clones and leaves out a portion. The data hold 120,000 or so clones, with approximately 68% observed a single time. The sequenced sample consisted of PBMCs. The receptors here all came from a man under 40 in good health and CMV-seropositive.

The CDR3, as DNA: TGTGCCAGCAGTTTGGGGCGGCACCTTAGCTACGAGCAGTACTTC. This codes for CASSLGRHLSYEQYF. V usage is TRBV27 and J usage is TRBJ2-7; TRBD1 is a possible D gene (5 bases). Germline V gene sequence: CDR1 MNHEY, CDR2 SMNVEV (reference sequence). The CDR3 sequence is 15 residues long. V was pared by 3 bases and J by 3 bases, with 15 bases between.

The rearrangement uses TRBV4-3 and TRBJ2-1, with 10 positions matching TRBD2. The trim removed 4 bases at V and 10 bases at J, leaving 16 bases unmatched. Germline-derived CDR1 and CDR2 are LGHNA and YSLEER. The length of the CDR3 is 17 residues. The CDR3 sequence: CASSRTPSGSSQGEQFF. The CDR3 coding sequence is TGCGCCAGCAGCCGGACCCCTAGCGGGAGTTCCCAGGGGGAGCAGTTCTTC.

The chain couples TRBV7-2 to TRBJ1-2; weak D call: TRBD1 (6 bases). Between the trimmed V and J ends, which lost 5 bases and 8 bases, there was a span of 12 bases. CDR1 is SGHTA, CDR2 FQGNSA, per germline. The length of the CDR3 is 12 residues. In DNA, the CDR3 is TGTGCCAGCAGCCCCCCAGGGGAAGGCTACACCTTC. The encoded protein is CASSPPGEGYTF. The full variable domain, its missing parts supplied by reference TRBV7-2 and TRBJ1-2, is GAGVSQSPSNKVTEKGKDVELRCDPISGHTALYWYRQSLGQGLEFLIYFQGNSAPDKSGLPSDRFSAERTGGSVSTLTIQRTQQEDSAVYLCASSPPGEGYTFGSGTRLTVV.

Note on this clone: The junction departs from the called germline gene at one end, perhaps through a read error. The genes are TRBV5-1 and TRBJ1-5; 7 nucleotides line up with TRBD1. Looked up from germline, CDR1 is SGHRS and CDR2 is YFSETQ. The CDR3 is made up of 15 amino acids. The DNA for the CDR3 is TGTGCCAGCAGCTCATCGAGGACAGGAAATCAGCCCCAGCATTTT. Its protein is CASSSSRTGNQPQHF. Based on the CDR3 plus reference TRBV5-1 and TRBJ1-5, the full variable domain is KAGVTQTPRYLIKTRGQQVTLSCSPISGHRSVSWYQQTPGQGLQFLFEYFSETQRNKGNFPGRFSGRQFSNSRSEMNVSTLELGDSALYLCASSSSRTGNQPQHFGDGTRLSIL.

CDR3 protein: CASSQEPRLAQETQYF. CDR3 coding DNA: TGTGCCAGCAGCCAAGAGCCCCGGCTAGCCCAAGAGACCCAGTACTTC. The rearrangement links TRBV4-2 to TRBJ2-5, with D perhaps matching TRBD2 (5 bases). This CDR3 has 16 residues. CDR1 and CDR2 (germline): LGHNA, YNFKEQ. Trimming took 0 bases from V and 1 from J, leaving 12 bases between them.